Below, 30 T cell receptor beta chains from the same sample are listed, as sequenced in a study of cytomegalovirus exposure and HLA in healthy donors. Use of 60 Vbeta and 13 Jbeta primers characterized the PCR. Profiling relied on immunoSEQ multiplex PCR, and the TCRdb table lists in-frame clones only, not all of them. The table includes under 100,000 clones, around 76% detected once. Sequencing used PBMCs. The source of these receptors is a human donor in good health.

V is TRBV4-3 and J is TRBJ2-7; TRBD2 matches 11 bases. J lost 1 base, V lost 4 bases, and 3 bases had no gene match. The CDR3 contains 15 residues. Germline V gives CDR1 LGHNA, CDR2 YSLEER. The CDR3 nucleotides read TGCGCCAGCAGCCGACTAGCGGGACTTTCCTACGAGCAGTACTTC. Its protein is CASSRLAGLSYEQYF.

The gene calls are TRBV18 and TRBJ1-1; D is perhaps TRBD1 (6 bases). The CDR3 has 14 residues. The germline gives CDR1 KGHSH, CDR2 LQKENI. Trimming removed 4 bases from V and 5 bases from J, with 14 bases in between. The CDR3 DNA is TGTGCCAGCTCACTAGGTGAAGGGGGAACTGAAGCTTTCTTT. Encoded protein: CASSLGEGGTEAFF.

The chain carries TRBV7-9 and TRBJ1-1; D is unclear. Trimming removed 5 bases from V and 3 bases from J, with 10 bases in between. CDR1 SEHNR and CDR2 FQNEAQ come from the germline V gene (reference sequence). This CDR3 has 13 residues. The CDR3 here is CASSRSEYTEAFF. As DNA, the CDR3 is TGTGCCAGCAGCCGAAGCGAGTACACTGAAGCTTTCTTT.

This chain uses TRBV29-1 with TRBJ1-2, with D unclear. Germline V gives CDR1 SQVTM, CDR2 ANQGSEA. The V end lost 2 bases, the J end lost 8 bases, and 9 bases lay between the germline ends. This CDR3 is built from 11 residues. The CDR3 bases are TGCAGCGTTGAATTTACACACGGCTACACCTTC. Translation gives CSVEFTHGYTF.

The chain is built from TRBV7-2 and TRBJ2-1, with 8 bases identical to TRBD2. This CDR3 is built from 16 residues. The trim removed 1 base at V and 5 bases at J, leaving 7 bases unmatched. The V gene's germline CDR1 is SGHTA and CDR2 FQGNSA. The CDR3 reads CASSLGVGRVNNEQFF. The CDR3 DNA reads as TGTGCCAGCAGCTTAGGAGTCGGGAGGGTTAACAATGAGCAGTTCTTC.

The genes are TRBV5-8 and TRBJ1-1, with D hard to call. CDR1 SGHTS and CDR2 YDEGEE come from the germline V gene. This CDR3 has 15 residues. The ends were cut back, 4 bases at V and 2 bases at J, with 15 bases in the middle. The CDR3: CASSPGLILNTEAFF. In DNA form, the CDR3 reads TGTGCCAGCAGCCCAGGATTGATCTTAAACACTGAAGCTTTCTTT.

This clone was found a few times. This chain uses TRBV6-5 with TRBJ1-4; possibly TRBD1 for D (5 bases). V was trimmed by 10 bases and J by 8 bases, leaving 14 bases between them. CDR3 length: 12 residues. Per the germline V gene, CDR1 is MNHEY and CDR2 is SVGAGI. CDR3 residues: CATGGGGEKLFF. In DNA form, the CDR3 reads TGTGCCACGGGCGGTGGGGGGGAAAAACTGTTTTTT.

This clone showed up just once. The chain carries TRBV5-1 and TRBJ2-1; 9 bases agree with TRBD2. CDR1 SGHRS and CDR2 YFSETQ come from the germline V gene. The CDR3 extends over 14 amino acids. After removal of 4 bases from V and 8 bases from J, the junction contained 7 bases not matched to a gene. DNA for the CDR3: TGCGCCAGCAGCCCGACGGGACTAGCCGATGAGCAGTTCTTC. Its translation: CASSPTGLADEQFF. The variable domain in full, completed from reference TRBV5-1 and TRBJ2-1, reads KAGVTQTPRYLIKTRGQQVTLSCSPISGHRSVSWYQQTPGQGLQFLFEYFSETQRNKGNFPGRFSGRQFSNSRSEMNVSTLELGDSALYLCASSPTGLADEQFFGPGTRLTVL.

This clone was detected a few times. In DNA form, the CDR3 reads TGTGCCAGCAGCCCGGAGAGCAGGGACACCTATGGCTACACCTTC. It encodes CASSPESRDTYGYTF. This chain joins TRBV14 and TRBJ1-2; a possible D gene is TRBD1 (6 bases). CDR3 length: 15 amino acids. Germline CDR1 and CDR2: SGHDN and FVKESK. The V gene lost 4 bases and the J gene lost 4 bases, with 16 bases spanning the gap.

The gene calls are TRBV4-1 and TRBJ2-7, with 10 bases matching TRBD2. The CDR3 has 15 residues. Trimming took 1 base from V and 1 from J; bases not matched to a gene: 1. Germline CDR1 reads MGHRA; CDR2 reads YSYEKL. Here the CDR3 reads CASSQGAGGSYEQYF. The CDR3 nucleotides read TGCGCCAGCAGCCAAGGAGCGGGGGGGTCCTACGAGCAGTACTTC.

The V call is TRBV2, the J call TRBJ2-1; maybe TRBD1 (6 bases). Germline CDR1 and CDR2: SNHLY and FYNNEI. Between the trimmed V and J ends, which lost 4 bases and 1 base, there was a span of 11 bases. The CDR3 spans 15 residues. In DNA, the CDR3 is TGTGCCAGCAGTGGGGACCAGGGGTCCTACAATGAGCAGTTCTTC. This translates into CASSGDQGSYNEQFF.

This clone showed up just a few times. The chain carries TRBV4-2 and TRBJ2-7; a weak D match, TRBD2 (5 bases). CDR1 and CDR2 (germline): LGHNA, YNFKEQ. V lost 0 bases to trimming and J lost 1 base, with 10 bases between them. CDR3 length: 15 residues. The CDR3 sequence: CASSQEYSDSYEQYF. The DNA of the CDR3 is TGTGCCAGCAGCCAAGAGTATAGCGATTCCTACGAGCAGTACTTC.

CDR3 DNA sequence: TGTGCCAGCAGTTATAGCGGGAAATACAATGAGCAGTTCTTC. Its translation: CASSYSGKYNEQFF. V usage is TRBV6-5 and J usage is TRBJ2-1, with 8 bases fitting TRBD2. V shed 3 bases and J 4 bases; nucleotides not matched to a gene: 2. The CDR3 length is 14 residues. CDR1 and CDR2 from the germline V gene are MNHEY and SVGAGI.

This clone came up a few times. The rearrangement links TRBV18 to TRBJ2-7; D is unresolved. There are 12 residues in the CDR3. V was clipped by 3 bases and J by 0 bases, with 3 bases between them. CDR1 and CDR2 (germline): KGHSH, LQKENI. The CDR3 protein is CASSPASYEQYF. CDR3 nucleotide sequence: TGTGCCAGCTCACCGGCCTCCTACGAGCAGTACTTC. Based on the CDR3 plus reference TRBV18 and TRBJ2-7, the full variable domain is NAGVMQNPRHLVRRRGQEARLRCSPMKGHSHVYWYRQLPEEGLKFMVYLQKENIIDESGMPKERFSAEFPKEGPSILRIQQVVRGDSAAYFCASSPASYEQYFGPGTRLTVT.

The rearrangement uses TRBV15 and TRBJ2-3; 9 bases line up with TRBD2. CDR1 is LNHNV, CDR2 YYDKDF, per germline (reference sequence). The CDR3 is 16 amino acids. V shed 2 bases, J shed 5 bases, and the junction held 8 bases outside the gene matches. In DNA, the CDR3 is TGTGCCACCAGCAGAAAAGCGGGGGGCGAGAGAGATACGCAGTATTTT. Translation: CATSRKAGGERDTQYF.

The sample holds a few counts of this clone. The J gene is TRBJ2-7, the V gene TRBV6-1; 8 nucleotides agree with TRBD2. The CDR3 is made up of 15 amino acids. The germline gives CDR1 MNHNS, CDR2 SASEGT. The junction had 3 bases not matched to a gene; V was cut back by 0 bases and J by 2 bases. In DNA form, the CDR3 reads TGTGCCAGCAGTGAAGCTCGAGCGGGAGCCTACGAGCAGTACTTC. Encoded protein: CASSEARAGAYEQYF.

The chain carries TRBV5-1 and TRBJ1-2, with D perhaps TRBD1 (6 bases). Germline lookup yields CDR1 SGHRS and CDR2 YFSETQ. V was trimmed by 4 bases and J by 8 bases, leaving 24 bases between them. The CDR3 consists of 16 residues. The CDR3 region has the DNA TGCGCCAGCAGCCTCTCCTCCTTTCAGGGGAGTATAGGCTACACCTTC. This codes for CASSLSSFQGSIGYTF.

This clone was found once. V usage is TRBV7-2 and J usage is TRBJ1-2, with D possibly matching TRBD1 (6 bases). This CDR3 is built from 16 residues. Germline lookup yields CDR1 SGHTA and CDR2 FQGNSA. V lost 5 bases to trimming and J lost 1 base, with 17 bases between them. In nucleotides, the CDR3 is TGTGCCAGCAGCGAATCGGGACAAAGAATTAACTATGGCTACACCTTC. It is translated as CASSESGQRINYGYTF.

V is TRBV14 and J is TRBJ2-2; D call uncertain. There are 14 residues in the CDR3. The V end was cut by 2 bases, the J end by 5 bases, with 9 bases between. From germline, CDR1 is SGHDN and CDR2 FVKESK. This CDR3 is CASSQRVLTGELFF. In nucleotides, the CDR3 is TGTGCCAGCAGCCAAAGAGTCCTTACCGGGGAGCTGTTTTTT.

This clone was seen more than once but under ten times. CDR3 bases: TGCGCCAGCAGCTCCCCGGACAGGGAAGCCCGCGAGCAGTACTTC. This encodes CASSSPDREAREQYF. The chain employs TRBV5-1 and TRBJ2-7; 8 bases fit TRBD1. Germline V gene sequence: CDR1 SGHRS, CDR2 YFSETQ. Trimming at V came to 3 bases and at J to 6 bases, leaving 11 bases not matched to a gene. CDR3 length: 15 amino acids.

This clone was seen more than once but under ten times. The junction does not match germline at one end; this may be a read error. The CDR3 protein is CSSRSRDRGYGGDYGYTF. CDR3 sequence (DNA): TGTTCCAGCAGATCCCGGGACAGGGGGTATGGCGGCGACTATGGCTACACCTTC. This chain connects TRBV7-9 to TRBJ1-2, with 11 bases aligning to TRBD1. The CDR3 consists of 18 residues. Per germline, CDR1 SEHNR and CDR2 FQNEAQ (reference sequence). Drawing the rest from reference TRBV7-9 and TRBJ1-2, the complete variable domain is DTGVSQNPRHKITKRGQNVTFRCDPISEHNRLYWYRQTLGQGPEFLTYFQNEAQLEKSRLLSDRFSAERPKGSFSTLEIQRTEQGDSAMYLCSSRSRDRGYGGDYGYTFGSGTRLTVV.

The V and J genes are TRBV29-1 and TRBJ1-2, with D unclear. Germline loops: CDR1 SQVTM, CDR2 ANQGSEA. The CDR3 length is 14 residues. Trimming took 6 bases from V and 8 from J, leaving 22 bases between them. CDR3 nucleotide sequence: TGCAGCGTGGGAGGCCCGGTCGACCTCAAGGGCTACACCTTC. Amino acid sequence: CSVGGPVDLKGYTF.

The rearrangement uses TRBV10-3 and TRBJ2-7, with TRBD2 matching over 9 bases. Germline-derived CDR1 and CDR2 are ENHRY and SYGVKD. The ends lost 10 bases at V and 6 bases at J; junction bases unmatched: 10. This CDR3 is built from 13 residues. The CDR3 spells CATAPGLASEQYF. The DNA for the CDR3 is TGTGCCACAGCACCGGGACTAGCCTCCGAGCAGTACTTC.

This chain's CDR3 is CASSLGLEGETQYF. CDR3 in DNA: TGTGCCAGCAGCTTGGGACTAGAAGGCGAGACCCAGTACTTC. This chain connects TRBV5-6 to TRBJ2-5; possible D gene TRBD2, 6 bases. CDR1 is SGHDT, CDR2 YYEEEE, per germline. V was pared by 0 bases and J by 5 bases, with 11 bases between. The CDR3 totals 14 residues.

J is TRBJ1-1 and V is TRBV2; perhaps TRBD1 as D (5 bases). Trimming removed 1 base from V and 5 bases from J, with 11 bases in between. The CDR3 contains 14 residues. Germline V gives CDR1 SNHLY, CDR2 FYNNEI. Written as DNA, the CDR3 is TGTGCCAGCAGTGAAGGGGGCTGGGGAACTGAAGCTTTCTTT. Its translation is CASSEGGWGTEAFF.

The chain recombines TRBV5-4 with TRBJ1-3; D unclear. The CDR3 sequence is 16 residues long. Trimming took 9 bases from V and 1 from J, leaving 20 bases between them. The V gene's germline CDR1 is SGHNT and CDR2 YYREEE (reference sequence). CDR3 region: CATARSGDTSGNTIYF. The CDR3 DNA sequence: TGTGCCACAGCAAGGTCCGGGGATACTTCTGGAAACACCATATATTTT.

In its sample, this clone was seen a few times. V is TRBV25-1 and J is TRBJ2-1; TRBD2 aligns across 7 bases. Trimming removed 5 bases from V and 4 bases from J; junction bases left unmatched: 5. Germline V CDR1 and CDR2: MGHDK, SYGVNS. The CDR3 sequence is 14 residues long. In DNA, the CDR3 is TGTGCCAGCAGTAAACAGCGGGATTACAATGAGCAGTTCTTC. It is translated as CASSKQRDYNEQFF.

The chain combines TRBV19 with TRBJ2-7; maybe TRBD2 (5 bases). The germline V gene encodes CDR1 LNHDA and CDR2 SQIVND (reference sequence). V dropped 5 bases and J dropped 2 bases, with 10 bases sitting between them. The length of the CDR3 is 13 residues. The CDR3 region has the DNA TGTGCCAGTAGTCGGCGGGTTACCTACGAGCAGTACTTC. This translates into CASSRRVTYEQYF.

The chain couples TRBV5-5 to TRBJ2-5, with 9 bases that match TRBD2. The CDR3 length is 15 residues. The germline V gene encodes CDR1 SGHKS and CDR2 YYEKEE (reference sequence). After removal of 4 bases from V and 4 bases from J, the junction contained 8 bases not matched to a gene. DNA for the CDR3: TGTGCCAGCAGCGGCGGACTAGCGAGGGGAGAGACCCAGTACTTC. It is translated as CASSGGLARGETQYF. The complete variable domain, with remaining parts taken from reference TRBV5-5 and TRBJ2-5, reads DAGVTQSPTHLIKTRGQQVTLRCSPISGHKSVSWYQQVLGQGPQFIFQYYEKEERGRGNFPDRFSARQFPNYSSELNVNALLLGDSALYLCASSGGLARGETQYFGPGTRLLVL.

The chain is built from TRBV7-9 and TRBJ2-1, with 9 positions matching TRBD2. V dropped 3 bases and J dropped 5; count of bases not matched to a gene: 5. The CDR3 has 15 amino acids. Germline V gives CDR1 SEHNR, CDR2 FQNEAQ (reference sequence). The CDR3 nucleotides read TGTGCCAGCAGCTTGCCAGCGGGGGGAGACAATGAGCAGTTCTTC. It yields the protein CASSLPAGGDNEQFF.